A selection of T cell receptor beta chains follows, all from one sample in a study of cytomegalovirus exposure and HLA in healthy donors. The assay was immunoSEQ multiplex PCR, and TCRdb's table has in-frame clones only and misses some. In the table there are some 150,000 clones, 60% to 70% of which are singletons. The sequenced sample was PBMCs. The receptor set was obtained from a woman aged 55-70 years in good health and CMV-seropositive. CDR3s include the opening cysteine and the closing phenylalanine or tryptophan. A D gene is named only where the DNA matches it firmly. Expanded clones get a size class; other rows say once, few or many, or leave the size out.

CASSPRRAGAGQETQYF	TGTGCCAGCAGCCCGAGGAGAGCGGGAGCTGGGCAAGAGACCCAGTACTTC	TRBJ2-5	-	TRBD2	TRBV5-4
CASNARAGVYGYTF	TGTGCCAGCAACGCGAGGGCAGGAGTCTATGGCTACACCTTC	TRBJ1-2	-	-	TRBV5-6
CASSPRTGGDYGYTF	TGTGCCAGTAGTCCCCGGACAGGGGGGGACTATGGCTACACCTTC	TRBJ1-2	once	TRBD1	TRBV19
CASSTGSEQYF	TGTGCCAGCTCGACAGGTTCCGAGCAGTACTTC	TRBJ2-7	-	-	TRBV18
CASSLGQGARLDYGYTF	TGCGCCAGCAGCTTGGGACAGGGGGCGCGTTTAGACTATGGCTACACCTTC	TRBJ1-2	few	TRBD1	TRBV5-1
CASSLGTGGTEAFF	TGCGCCAGCAGCTTGGGGACAGGGGGGACTGAAGCTTTCTTT	TRBJ1-1	-	TRBD1	TRBV5-1
CASSPRQGTSEAFF	TGTGCCAGTAGCCCGAGACAGGGAACCTCTGAAGCTTTCTTT	TRBJ1-1	-	TRBD1	TRBV19
CATSRDLAGDPDTQYF	TGTGCCACCAGCAGAGATCTAGCGGGAGACCCAGATACGCAGTATTTT	TRBJ2-3	-	TRBD2	TRBV15
CASSLSSGDGYNEQFF	TGTGCCAGCAGCTTATCTAGCGGGGATGGGTACAATGAGCAGTTCTTC	TRBJ2-1	-	TRBD2	TRBV7-3
CASSSYLNTGELFF	TGTGCCAGCAGCTCCTACTTGAACACCGGGGAGCTGTTTTTT	TRBJ2-2	-	-	TRBV7-2
CASSPGLAGYEQYF	TGCGCCAGCAGCCCGGGACTAGCGGGATACGAGCAGTACTTC	TRBJ2-7	-	TRBD2	TRBV4-3
CATRTDKGVSNQPQHF	TGTGCCACCAGAACAGATAAGGGGGTTAGCAATCAGCCCCAGCATTTT	TRBJ1-5	few	-	TRBV15
CASSFQGRGNQPQHF	TGTGCCAGCAGTTTCCAGGGGAGGGGCAATCAGCCCCAGCATTTT	TRBJ1-5	-	-	TRBV28
CAWSPRGAGCNEQFF	TGTGCCTGGAGTCCCCGGGGGGCGGGATGCAATGAGCAGTTCTTC	TRBJ2-1	-	-	TRBV30
CASSPLFGQGNTEAFF	TGCGCCAGCAGCCCCCTCTTTGGTCAGGGGAACACTGAAGCTTTCTTT	TRBJ1-1	-	-	TRBV5-1
CASSSSLAGTYNEQFF	TGTGCCAGCAGCAGCTCTCTAGCGGGAACCTACAATGAGCAGTTCTTC	TRBJ2-1	-	TRBD2	TRBV5-4
CASTFSGETQYF	TGTGCCAGCACCTTTTCGGGGGAGACCCAGTACTTC	TRBJ2-5	-	-	TRBV6-1
CASSPGNTEAFF	TGTGCCAGCAGCCCAGGGAACACTGAAGCTTTCTTT	TRBJ1-1	few	-	TRBV5-4
CASSWASSGANVLTF	TGTGCCAGCAGTTGGGCGAGCTCTGGGGCCAACGTCCTGACTTTC	TRBJ2-6	few	-	TRBV2
CASSERARDRGGYTF	TGTGCCAGCAGTGAAAGAGCTAGAGACAGGGGAGGCTACACCTTC	TRBJ1-2	-	TRBD1	TRBV6-1
CASSSGQGVRTEAFF	TGTGCCAGCAGTTCAGGACAGGGGGTACGCACTGAAGCTTTCTTT	TRBJ1-1	-	TRBD1	TRBV6-5
CASGGSGKQYF	TGTGCCAGCGGAGGGAGCGGGAAGCAGTACTTC	TRBJ2-7	-	TRBD2	TRBV28
CASSRRGTGVRDTQYF	TGTGCCAGCAGTAGACGTGGGACAGGGGTAAGAGATACGCAGTATTTT	TRBJ2-3	-	TRBD1	TRBV27
CASTPGDTSNYGYTF	TGTGCCAGCACCCCCGGGGACACCTCTAACTATGGCTACACCTTC	TRBJ1-2	-	-	TRBV28
CASSMESSYNEQFF	TGTGCCAGTAGCATGGAGAGCTCCTACAATGAGCAGTTCTTC	TRBJ2-1	-	-	TRBV19
CASSLRQGGTGELFF	TGTGCCAGCAGCTTAAGACAGGGCGGCACCGGGGAGCTGTTTTTT	TRBJ2-2	-	TRBD1	TRBV7-2
CASSVAGGAETQYF	TGTGCCAGCAGCGTAGCGGGGGGCGCTGAGACCCAGTACTTC	TRBJ2-5	few	-	TRBV9
CASSLTGDPRAQYF	TGCGCCAGCAGCTTGACAGGGGACCCGAGGGCCCAGTACTTC	TRBJ2-5	-	TRBD1	TRBV5-1
CASSRASGGDTQYF	TGTGCCAGCAGTAGGGCTAGCGGGGGAGATACGCAGTATTTT	TRBJ2-3	-	TRBD2	TRBV2
CASSYRLAGGTGELFF	TGTGCCAGCAGTTATAGACTAGCGGGAGGCACCGGGGAGCTGTTTTTT	TRBJ2-2	-	TRBD2	TRBV28
CASSIVTIELFF	TGTGCCAGTAGTATAGTGACTATTGAACTGTTTTTT	TRBJ1-4	-	-	TRBV19
CASSTRLAGGGDTQYF	TGTGCCAGCAGCACGAGATTAGCGGGAGGAGGAGATACGCAGTATTTT	TRBJ2-3	-	TRBD2	TRBV7-2
CASSGDTGEQFF	TGTGCCAGCAGTGGTGATACGGGTGAGCAGTTCTTC	TRBJ2-1	-	-	TRBV2
CASSEAGTGTAYGYTF	TGTGCCAGCAGTGAAGCGGGAACCGGGACAGCCTATGGCTACACCTTC	TRBJ1-2	-	TRBD1	TRBV25-1
CASSPPVTGELFF	TGTGCCAGCAGTCCCCCCGTCACCGGGGAGCTGTTTTTT	TRBJ2-2	-	-	TRBV25-1
CASSLTGGALEQYF	TGCGCCAGCAGCTTGACAGGGGGTGCCCTCGAGCAGTACTTC	TRBJ2-7	-	TRBD1	TRBV5-1
CASSELGTSAYNEQFF	TGTGCCAGCAGTGAGCTTGGGACTAGCGCCTACAATGAGCAGTTCTTC	TRBJ2-1	-	TRBD2	TRBV6-1
CSVESGTATGELFF	TGCAGCGTTGAAAGTGGGACAGCCACCGGGGAGCTGTTTTTT	TRBJ2-2	-	TRBD1	TRBV29-1
CSVVTGSGNYDGYTF	TGCAGCGTTGTAACCGGGAGCGGGAATTACGATGGCTACACCTTC	TRBJ1-2	few	-	TRBV29-1
CASSLNGGGEKETEAFF	TGCGCCAGCAGTCTTAATGGAGGGGGCGAAAAGGAGACTGAAGCTTTCTTT	TRBJ1-1	-	TRBD1	TRBV23-1
CASRVSRSEQFF	TGCGCCAGCAGGGTGTCCCGGTCGGAGCAGTTCTTC	TRBJ2-1	-	-	TRBV5-1
CASSFGTDYNEQFF	TGTGCCAGCAGCTTCGGGACAGACTACAATGAGCAGTTCTTC	TRBJ2-1	-	TRBD1	TRBV11-2
CASSLGRAGVTDEQFF	TGTGCCAGCAGTTTGGGGCGGGCGGGAGTTACAGATGAGCAGTTCTTC	TRBJ2-1	once	TRBD2	TRBV28
CASTPLEQGDTEAFF	TGTGCCAGCACCCCGCTGGAACAGGGCGACACTGAAGCTTTCTTT	TRBJ1-1	-	-	TRBV28
CASSRQVGRASNTYEQYF	TGTGCCAGCAGTAGACAGGTAGGGCGGGCCTCGAACACCTACGAGCAGTACTTC	TRBJ2-7	-	-	TRBV28
CASSLFLTHGYTF	TGTGCCAGCAGTTTATTTTTGACTCATGGCTACACCTTC	TRBJ1-2	-	-	TRBV27
CASSQGASGRYNEQFF	TGCGCCAGCAGCCAAGGGGCTAGCGGACGATACAATGAGCAGTTCTTC	TRBJ2-1	few	TRBD2	TRBV4-3
CASSFTGRDTEAFF	TGTGCCAGCAGTTTCACAGGGAGGGACACTGAAGCTTTCTTT	TRBJ1-1	-	-	TRBV28
CASSLVGTSGQETQYF	TGTGCCAGCAGCTTAGTCGGGACTAGCGGCCAAGAGACCCAGTACTTC	TRBJ2-5	-	TRBD2	TRBV7-7
CASSAHDRDRALAGGPHEQYF	TGTGCCAGCAGCGCTCATGACCGGGACAGGGCACTAGCGGGAGGGCCCCACGAGCAGTACTTC	TRBJ2-7	-	-	TRBV21-1
CASSYSRGGTEAFF	TGTGCCAGCAGTTACTCGAGGGGGGGGACTGAAGCTTTCTTT	TRBJ1-1	many	-	TRBV6-5
CASSPGLAGGRGTGELFF	TGTGCCAGCAGCCCAGGACTAGCGGGAGGGCGGGGCACCGGGGAGCTGTTTTTT	TRBJ2-2	few	TRBD2	TRBV7-2
CASSWQGDEKLFF	TGTGCCAGCAGTTGGCAGGGGGATGAAAAACTGTTTTTT	TRBJ1-4	-	TRBD1	TRBV27
CASSQGNTGGNEKLFF	TGCGCCAGCAGCCAAGGAAACACAGGGGGTAATGAAAAACTGTTTTTT	TRBJ1-4	few	TRBD1	TRBV4-3
CASSGQVWANEAFF	TGTGCCAGCAGTGGACAGGTATGGGCGAATGAAGCTTTCTTT	TRBJ1-1	few	-	TRBV25-1